Described below is a single TCR beta chain sequence and its context. The data derive from a study of patients and donors after allogeneic stem cell transplantation. The length of the CDR3 is 14 residues. Germline assignment: CDR1 DFQATT and CDR2 SNEGSKA (reference sequence). Trimming took 5 bases from V and 0 from J, leaving 14 bases between them. TCRdb re-derived calls from the RT-PCR reads in MiXCR, one entry per CDR3 protein. This sample has 200,000 to 250,000 distinct CDR3 sequences, with approximately 14% found just once. The V call is TRBV20-1, the J call TRBJ2-7; D is undetermined. Sequenced input: blood, either unsorted or a sorted T cell fraction (not recorded which). This sequence originates from a human donor who was either an allogeneic HSCT recipient or a stem cell or donor lymphocyte infusion donor (not recorded which). It is not recorded whose cells these are; they may come from a transplant donor. The DNA of the CDR3 is TGCAGTGCTGGGGATGGGTCCCTCTCCTACGAGCAGTACTTC. Its translation: CSAGDGSLSYEQYF.